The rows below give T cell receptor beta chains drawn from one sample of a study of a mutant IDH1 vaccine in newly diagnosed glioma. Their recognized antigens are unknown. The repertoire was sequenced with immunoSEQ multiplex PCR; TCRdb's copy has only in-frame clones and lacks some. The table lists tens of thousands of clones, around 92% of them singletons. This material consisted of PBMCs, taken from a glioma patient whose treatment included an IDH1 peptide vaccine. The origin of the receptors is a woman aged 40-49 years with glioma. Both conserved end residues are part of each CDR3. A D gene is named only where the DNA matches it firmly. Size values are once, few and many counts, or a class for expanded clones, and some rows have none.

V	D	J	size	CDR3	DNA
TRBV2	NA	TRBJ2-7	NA	CASSEGSGRLYEQYF	TGTGCCAGCAGTGAGGGTTCCGGTAGACTCTACGAGCAGTACTTC
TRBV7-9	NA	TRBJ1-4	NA	CASSFSQGGHEKLFF	TGTGCCAGCAGCTTTTCACAGGGAGGACATGAAAAACTGTTTTTT
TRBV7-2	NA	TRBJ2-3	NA	CASSLVGDTQYF	TGTGCCAGCAGCTTAGTCGGAGATACGCAGTATTTT
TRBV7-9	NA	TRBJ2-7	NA	CASSLGYSGLYEQYF	TGTGCCAGCAGCTTAGGATACAGCGGGCTCTACGAGCAGTACTTC
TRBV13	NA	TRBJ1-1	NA	CASSLEGGWDTEAFF	TGTGCCAGCAGCTTAGAGGGGGGTTGGGACACTGAAGCTTTCTTT
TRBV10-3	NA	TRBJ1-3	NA	CAIRGPSGNTIYF	TGTGCCATCAGAGGCCCCTCTGGAAACACCATATATTTT
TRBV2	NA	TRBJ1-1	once	CASTKQVNTEAFF	TGTGCCAGCACCAAGCAGGTGAACACTGAAGCTTTCTTT
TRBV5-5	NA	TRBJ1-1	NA	CASSAWLNTEAFF	TGTGCCAGCAGCGCTTGGTTGAACACTGAAGCTTTCTTT
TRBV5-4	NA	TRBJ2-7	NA	CASSLNSDPDQYF	TGTGCCAGCAGCCTCAACTCCGATCCGGACCAGTACTTC
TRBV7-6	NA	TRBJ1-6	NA	CASSLGQGLNSPLHF	TGTGCCAGCAGCTTAGGGCAGGGACTTAATTCACCCCTCCACTTT
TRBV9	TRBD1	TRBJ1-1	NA	CASSLVSGTVNTEAFF	TGTGCCAGCAGCCTAGTTTCCGGGACAGTGAACACTGAAGCTTTCTTT
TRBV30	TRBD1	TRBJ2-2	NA	CAWRPSGTGNTGELFF	TGTGCCTGGAGGCCCTCCGGGACAGGCAACACCGGGGAGCTGTTTTTT
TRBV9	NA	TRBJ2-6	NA	CASSVNRAGANVLTF	TGTGCCAGCAGCGTAAATAGGGCTGGGGCCAACGTCCTGACTTTC
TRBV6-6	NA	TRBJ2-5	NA	CASSYRLANLGETQYF	TGTGCCAGCAGTTATCGGTTAGCGAATTTGGGAGAGACCCAGTACTTC
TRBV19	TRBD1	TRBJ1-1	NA	CASQTGFTEAFF	TGTGCCAGTCAGACAGGGTTCACTGAAGCTTTCTTT
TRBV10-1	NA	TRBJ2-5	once	CASSGAAQETQYF	TGCGCCAGCAGTGGGGCTGCCCAGGAGACCCAGTACTTC
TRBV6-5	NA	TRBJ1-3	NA	CASTVGPDSGNTIYF	TGTGCCAGCACCGTAGGTCCTGACTCTGGAAACACCATATATTTT
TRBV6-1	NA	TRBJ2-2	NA	CASQGRQVNTGELFF	TGTGCCAGCCAGGGCCGGCAGGTGAACACCGGGGAGCTGTTTTTT
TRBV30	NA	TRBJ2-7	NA	CAWSGWPGTYEQYF	TGTGCCTGGAGTGGTTGGCCAGGGACCTACGAGCAGTACTTC
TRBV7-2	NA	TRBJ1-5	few	CASSLGNQPQHF	TGTGCCAGCAGCTTAGGGAATCAGCCCCAGCATTTT